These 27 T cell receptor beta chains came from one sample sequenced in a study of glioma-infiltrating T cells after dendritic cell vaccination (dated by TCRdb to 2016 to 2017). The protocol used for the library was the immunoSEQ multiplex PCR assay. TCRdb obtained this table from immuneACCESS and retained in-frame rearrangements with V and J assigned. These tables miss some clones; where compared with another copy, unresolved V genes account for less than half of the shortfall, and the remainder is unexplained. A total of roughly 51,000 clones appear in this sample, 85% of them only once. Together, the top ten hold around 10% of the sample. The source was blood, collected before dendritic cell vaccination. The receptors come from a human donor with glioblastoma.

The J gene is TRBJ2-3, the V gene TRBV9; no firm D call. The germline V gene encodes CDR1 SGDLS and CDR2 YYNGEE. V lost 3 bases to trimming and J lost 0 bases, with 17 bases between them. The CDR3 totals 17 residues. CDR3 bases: TGTGCCAGCAGCGCACCCCCCGGCGGAATTAGCACAGATACGCAGTATTTT. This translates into CASSAPPGGISTDTQYF.

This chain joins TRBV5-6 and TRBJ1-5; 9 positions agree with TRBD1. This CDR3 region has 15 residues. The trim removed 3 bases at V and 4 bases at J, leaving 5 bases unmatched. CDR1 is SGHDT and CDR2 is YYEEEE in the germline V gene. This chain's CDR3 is CASSSGQGWNQPQHF. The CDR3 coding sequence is TGTGCCAGCAGCTCGGGACAGGGCTGGAATCAGCCCCAGCATTTT.

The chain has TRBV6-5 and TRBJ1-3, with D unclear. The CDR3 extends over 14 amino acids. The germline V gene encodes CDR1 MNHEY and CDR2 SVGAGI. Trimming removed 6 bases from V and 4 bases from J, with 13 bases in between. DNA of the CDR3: TGTGCCAGCAGCGGTTGGGCAGAAGGAAACACCATATATTTT. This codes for CASSGWAEGNTIYF.

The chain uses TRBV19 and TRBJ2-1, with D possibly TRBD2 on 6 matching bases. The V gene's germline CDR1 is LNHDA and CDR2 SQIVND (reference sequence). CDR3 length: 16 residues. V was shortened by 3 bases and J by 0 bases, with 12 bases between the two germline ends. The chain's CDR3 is CASSIIGTRSYNEQFF. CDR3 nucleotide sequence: TGTGCCAGTAGTATTATAGGGACTCGCTCCTACAATGAGCAGTTCTTC.

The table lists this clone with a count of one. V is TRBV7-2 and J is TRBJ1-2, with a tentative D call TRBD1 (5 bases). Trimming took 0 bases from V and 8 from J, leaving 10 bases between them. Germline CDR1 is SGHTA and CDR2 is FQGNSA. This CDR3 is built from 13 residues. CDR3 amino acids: CASSLAQGLGYTF. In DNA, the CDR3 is TGTGCCAGCAGCTTAGCGCAGGGACTGGGCTACACCTTC.

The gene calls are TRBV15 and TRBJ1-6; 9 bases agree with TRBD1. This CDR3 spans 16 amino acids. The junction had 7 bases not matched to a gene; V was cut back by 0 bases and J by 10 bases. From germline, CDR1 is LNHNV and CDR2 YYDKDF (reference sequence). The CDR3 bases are TGTGCCACCAGCAGAGATGTCGGGACAGGGAAATCACCCCTCCACTTT. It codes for CATSRDVGTGKSPLHF.

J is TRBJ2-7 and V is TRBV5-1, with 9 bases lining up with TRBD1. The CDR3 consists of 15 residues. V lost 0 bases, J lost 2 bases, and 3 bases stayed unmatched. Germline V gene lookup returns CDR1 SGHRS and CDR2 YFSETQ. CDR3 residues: CASSLGQGVTYEQYF. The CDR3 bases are TGCGCCAGCAGCTTGGGACAGGGGGTTACCTACGAGCAGTACTTC. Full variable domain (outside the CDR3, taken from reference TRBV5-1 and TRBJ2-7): KAGVTQTPRYLIKTRGQQVTLSCSPISGHRSVSWYQQTPGQGLQFLFEYFSETQRNKGNFPGRFSGRQFSNSRSEMNVSTLELGDSALYLCASSLGQGVTYEQYFGPGTRLTVT.

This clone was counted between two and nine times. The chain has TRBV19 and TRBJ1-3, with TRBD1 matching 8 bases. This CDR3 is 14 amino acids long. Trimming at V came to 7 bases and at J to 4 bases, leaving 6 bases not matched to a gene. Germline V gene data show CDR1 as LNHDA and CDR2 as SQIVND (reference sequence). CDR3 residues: CASTQGARGNTIYF. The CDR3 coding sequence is TGTGCCAGTACCCAGGGGGCGCGAGGAAACACCATATATTTT. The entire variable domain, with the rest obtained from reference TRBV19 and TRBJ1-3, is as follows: DGGITQSPKYLFRKEGQNVTLSCEQNLNHDAMYWYRQDPGQGLRLIYYSQIVNDFQKGDIAEGYSVSREKKESFPLTVTSAQKNPTAFYLCASTQGARGNTIYFGEGSWLTVV.

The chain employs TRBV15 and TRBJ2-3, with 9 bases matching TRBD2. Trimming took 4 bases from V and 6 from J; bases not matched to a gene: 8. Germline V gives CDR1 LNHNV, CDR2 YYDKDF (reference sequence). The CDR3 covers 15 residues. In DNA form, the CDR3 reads TGTGCCACCAGCATAGGTAGCGGGAGTGGGGATACGCAGTATTTT. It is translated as CATSIGSGSGDTQYF.

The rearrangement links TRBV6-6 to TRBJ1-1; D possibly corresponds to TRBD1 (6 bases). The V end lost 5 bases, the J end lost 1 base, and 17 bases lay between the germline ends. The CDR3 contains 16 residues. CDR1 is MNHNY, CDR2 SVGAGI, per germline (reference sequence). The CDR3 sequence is CASSTGLRGANTEAFF. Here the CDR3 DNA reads TGTGCCAGCAGTACTGGCCTACGGGGGGCGAACACTGAAGCTTTCTTT.

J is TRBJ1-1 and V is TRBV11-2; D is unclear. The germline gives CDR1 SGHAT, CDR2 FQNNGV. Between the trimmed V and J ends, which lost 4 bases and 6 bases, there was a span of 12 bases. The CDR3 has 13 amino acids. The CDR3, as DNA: TGTGCCAGCAGCTCCGGTCTCGCGCCTGAAGCTTTCTTT. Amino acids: CASSSGLAPEAFF.

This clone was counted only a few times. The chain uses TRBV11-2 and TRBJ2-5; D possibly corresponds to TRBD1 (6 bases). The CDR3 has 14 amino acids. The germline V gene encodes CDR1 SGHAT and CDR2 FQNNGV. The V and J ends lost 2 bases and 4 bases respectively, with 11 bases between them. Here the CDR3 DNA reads TGTGCCAGCAGCTTATGGGGCAGGGGAGAGACCCAGTACTTC. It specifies CASSLWGRGETQYF.

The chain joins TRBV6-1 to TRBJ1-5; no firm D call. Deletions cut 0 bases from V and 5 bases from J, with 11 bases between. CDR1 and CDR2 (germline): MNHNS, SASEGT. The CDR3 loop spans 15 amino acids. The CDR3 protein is CASSEATARHQPQHF. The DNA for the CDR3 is TGTGCCAGCAGTGAAGCTACCGCGCGGCATCAGCCCCAGCATTTT.

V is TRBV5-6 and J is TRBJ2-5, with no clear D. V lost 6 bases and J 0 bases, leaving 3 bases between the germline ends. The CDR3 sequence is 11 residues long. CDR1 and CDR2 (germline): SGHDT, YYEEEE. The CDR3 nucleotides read TGTGCCAGCAACTACCAAGAGACCCAGTACTTC. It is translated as CASNYQETQYF.

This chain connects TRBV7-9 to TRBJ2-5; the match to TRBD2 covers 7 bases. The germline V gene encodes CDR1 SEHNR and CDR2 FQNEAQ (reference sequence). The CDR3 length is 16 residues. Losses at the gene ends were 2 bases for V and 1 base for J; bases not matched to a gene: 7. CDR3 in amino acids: CASSLSASGTQETQYF. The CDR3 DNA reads TGTGCCAGCAGCTTATCCGCTAGCGGAACCCAAGAGACCCAGTACTTC.

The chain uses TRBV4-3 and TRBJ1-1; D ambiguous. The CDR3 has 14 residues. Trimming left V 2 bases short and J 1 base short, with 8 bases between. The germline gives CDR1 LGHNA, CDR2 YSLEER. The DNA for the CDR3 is TGCGCCAGCAGCCAACGGGTGGGGAACACTGAAGCTTTCTTT. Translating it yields CASSQRVGNTEAFF.

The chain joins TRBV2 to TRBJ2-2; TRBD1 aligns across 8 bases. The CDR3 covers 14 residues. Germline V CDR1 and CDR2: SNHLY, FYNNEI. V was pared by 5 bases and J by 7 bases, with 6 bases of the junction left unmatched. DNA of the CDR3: TGTGCCAGCAGTAAGACAGGGGTAGGCGGGGAGCTGTTTTTT. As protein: CASSKTGVGGELFF.

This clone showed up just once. The CDR3 reads CSVDSSGMGETQYF. CDR3 DNA sequence: TGCAGCGTCGATTCTAGCGGGATGGGTGAGACCCAGTACTTC. This sequence joins TRBV29-1 and TRBJ2-5; 9 nucleotides align to TRBD2. Germline CDR1 SQVTM, CDR2 ANQGSEA. The ends lost 6 bases at V and 5 bases at J; junction bases unmatched: 10. This CDR3 is 14 amino acids long.

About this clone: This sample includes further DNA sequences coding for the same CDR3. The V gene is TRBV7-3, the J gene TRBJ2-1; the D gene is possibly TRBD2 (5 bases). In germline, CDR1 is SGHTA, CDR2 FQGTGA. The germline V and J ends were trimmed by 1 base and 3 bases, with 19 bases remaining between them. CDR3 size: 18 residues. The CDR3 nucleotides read TGTGCCAGCAGCTTAAGGTCCTCCGATAGCGCCGGCTACAATGAGCAGTTCTTC. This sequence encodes CASSLRSSDSAGYNEQFF.

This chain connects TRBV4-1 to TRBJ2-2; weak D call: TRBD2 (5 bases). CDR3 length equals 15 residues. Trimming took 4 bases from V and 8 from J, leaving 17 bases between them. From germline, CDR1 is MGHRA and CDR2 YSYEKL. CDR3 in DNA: TGCGCCAGCAGCCCAGCGTGGCAAAGGGAGGGGGAGCTGTTTTTT. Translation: CASSPAWQREGELFF.

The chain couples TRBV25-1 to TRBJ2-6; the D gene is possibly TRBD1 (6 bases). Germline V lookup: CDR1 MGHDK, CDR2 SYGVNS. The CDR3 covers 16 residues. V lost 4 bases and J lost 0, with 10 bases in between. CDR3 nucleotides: TGTGCCAGCAGTGGCGACAGGAGCTCTGGGGCCAACGTCCTGACTTTC. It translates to CASSGDRSSGANVLTF.

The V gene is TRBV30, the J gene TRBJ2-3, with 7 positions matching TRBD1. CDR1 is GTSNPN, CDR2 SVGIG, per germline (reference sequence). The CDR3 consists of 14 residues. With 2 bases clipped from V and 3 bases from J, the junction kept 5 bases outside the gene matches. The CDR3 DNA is TGTGCCTGGAGTATCCCAGGGGGAACAGATACGCAGTATTTT. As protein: CAWSIPGGTDTQYF.

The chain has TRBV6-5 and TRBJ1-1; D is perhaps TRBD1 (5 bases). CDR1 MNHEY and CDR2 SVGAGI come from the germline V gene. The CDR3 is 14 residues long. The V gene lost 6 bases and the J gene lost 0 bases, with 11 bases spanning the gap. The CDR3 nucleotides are TGTGCCAGCAGACGCAGGGTTATGAACACTGAAGCTTTCTTT. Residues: CASRRRVMNTEAFF.

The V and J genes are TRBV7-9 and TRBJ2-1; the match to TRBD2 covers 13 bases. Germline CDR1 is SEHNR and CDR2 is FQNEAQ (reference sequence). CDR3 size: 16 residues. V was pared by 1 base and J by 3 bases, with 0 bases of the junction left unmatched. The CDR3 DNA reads TGTGCCAGCAGCTTAGGGACTAGCGGGAGCTACAATGAGCAGTTCTTC. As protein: CASSLGTSGSYNEQFF. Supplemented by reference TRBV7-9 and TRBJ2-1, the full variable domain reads DTGVSQNPRHKITKRGQNVTFRCDPISEHNRLYWYRQTLGQGPEFLTYFQNEAQLEKSRLLSDRFSAERPKGSFSTLEIQRTEQGDSAMYLCASSLGTSGSYNEQFFGPGTRLTVL.

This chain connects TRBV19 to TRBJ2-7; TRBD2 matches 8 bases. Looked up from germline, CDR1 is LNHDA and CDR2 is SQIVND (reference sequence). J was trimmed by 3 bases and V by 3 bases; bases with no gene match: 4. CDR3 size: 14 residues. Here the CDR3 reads CASSMLAGSYEQYF. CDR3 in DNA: TGTGCCAGTAGTATGTTAGCGGGGAGCTACGAGCAGTACTTC.

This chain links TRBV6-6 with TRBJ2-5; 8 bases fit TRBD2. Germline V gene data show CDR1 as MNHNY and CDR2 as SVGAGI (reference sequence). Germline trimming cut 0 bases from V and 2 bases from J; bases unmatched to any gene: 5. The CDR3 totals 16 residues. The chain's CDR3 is CASSYSSGSGQETQYF. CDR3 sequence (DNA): TGTGCCAGCAGTTACTCCAGCGGGAGTGGACAAGAGACCCAGTACTTC.

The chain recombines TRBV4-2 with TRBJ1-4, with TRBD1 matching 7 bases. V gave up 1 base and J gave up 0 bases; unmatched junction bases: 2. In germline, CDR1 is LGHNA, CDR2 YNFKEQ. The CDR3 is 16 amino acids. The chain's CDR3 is CASSQAQGATNEKLFF. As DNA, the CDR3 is TGTGCCAGCAGCCAAGCCCAGGGGGCAACTAATGAAAAACTGTTTTTT.